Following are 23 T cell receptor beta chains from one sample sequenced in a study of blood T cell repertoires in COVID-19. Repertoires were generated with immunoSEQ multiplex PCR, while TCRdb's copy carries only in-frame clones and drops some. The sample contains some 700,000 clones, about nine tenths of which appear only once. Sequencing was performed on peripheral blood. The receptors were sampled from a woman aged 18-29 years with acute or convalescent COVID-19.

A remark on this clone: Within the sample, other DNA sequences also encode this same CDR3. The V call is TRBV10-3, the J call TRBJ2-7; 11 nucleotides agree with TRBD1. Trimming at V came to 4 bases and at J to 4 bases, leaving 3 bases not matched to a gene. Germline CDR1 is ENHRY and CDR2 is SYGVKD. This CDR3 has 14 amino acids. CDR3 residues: CAISGGQGVYEQYF. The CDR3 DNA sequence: TGTGCCATCAGTGGGGGACAGGGGGTGTACGAGCAGTACTTC.

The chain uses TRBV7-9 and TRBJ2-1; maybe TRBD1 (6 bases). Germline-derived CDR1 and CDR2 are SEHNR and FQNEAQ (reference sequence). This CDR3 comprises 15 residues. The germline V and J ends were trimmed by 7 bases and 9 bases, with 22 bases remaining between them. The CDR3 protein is CASIPSYRVGSEQFF. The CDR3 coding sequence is TGTGCCAGCATCCCAAGCTACAGGGTGGGTAGTGAGCAGTTCTTC.

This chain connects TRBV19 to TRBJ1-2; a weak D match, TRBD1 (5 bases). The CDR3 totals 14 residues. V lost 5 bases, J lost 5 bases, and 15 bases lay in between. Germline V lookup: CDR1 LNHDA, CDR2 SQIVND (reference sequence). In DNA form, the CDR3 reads TGTGCCAGTAGTGGGAGTTGGGGGGAGTATGGCTACACCTTC. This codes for CASSGSWGEYGYTF.

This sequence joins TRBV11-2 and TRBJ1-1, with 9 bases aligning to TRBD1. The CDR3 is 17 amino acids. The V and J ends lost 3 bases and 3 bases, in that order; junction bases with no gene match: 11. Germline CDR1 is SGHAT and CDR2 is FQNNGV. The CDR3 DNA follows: TGTGCCAGCAGCTTGGGGGACAGGGTCAATTGGGACACTGAAGCTTTCTTT. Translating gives CASSLGDRVNWDTEAFF.

The CDR3 DNA follows: TGTGCCAGCAGCTTAGTTCCTTGGGGGGGGTTCGGCTACACCTTC. It codes for CASSLVPWGGFGYTF. The chain couples TRBV7-2 to TRBJ1-2; D may be TRBD1 (5 bases). Trimming left V 1 base short and J 8 bases short, with 17 bases between. This CDR3 comprises 15 residues. Germline-derived CDR1 and CDR2 are SGHTA and FQGNSA.

The CDR3 DNA follows: TGCAGCGTTGTCGAGTATGGCTACACCTTC. Protein sequence: CSVVEYGYTF. The chain joins TRBV29-1 to TRBJ1-2; D gene ambiguous. V was trimmed by 4 bases and J by 5 bases, leaving 5 bases between them. Germline V gene lookup returns CDR1 SQVTM and CDR2 ANQGSEA. CDR3 size: 10 residues.

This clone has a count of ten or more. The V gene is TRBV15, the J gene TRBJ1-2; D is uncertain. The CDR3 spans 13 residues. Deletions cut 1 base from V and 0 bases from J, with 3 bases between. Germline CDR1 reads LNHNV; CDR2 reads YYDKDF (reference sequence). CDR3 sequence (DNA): TGTGCCACCAGCAGAGTCTCTAACTATGGCTACACCTTC. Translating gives CATSRVSNYGYTF. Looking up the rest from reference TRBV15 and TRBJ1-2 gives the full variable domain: DAMVIQNPRYQVTQFGKPVTLSCSQTLNHNVMYWYQQKSSQAPKLLFHYYDKDFNNEADTPDNFQSRRPNTSFCFLDIRSPGLGDTAMYLCATSRVSNYGYTFGSGTRLTVV.

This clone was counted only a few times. The CDR3 nucleotides read TGTGCCAGCAGTTACCCCCCGGACAGCCACTATGGCTACACCTTC. Translating it yields CASSYPPDSHYGYTF. The chain couples TRBV6-2 or TRBV6-3 to TRBJ1-2; TRBD1 is a possible D gene (6 bases). This CDR3 has 15 residues. The ends were cut back, 2 bases at V and 3 bases at J, with 13 bases in the middle. In germline, CDR1 is MNHEY, CDR2 SVGEGT.

The CDR3 DNA follows: TGTGCCAGCAGCTTAGGACAGGGGAGCAATCAGCCCCAGCATTTT. Translating gives CASSLGQGSNQPQHF. The V and J genes are TRBV7-6 and TRBJ1-5; the match to TRBD1 covers 8 bases. Germline assignment: CDR1 SGHVS and CDR2 FNYEAQ. After removal of 1 base from V and 1 base from J, the junction contained 0 bases not matched to a gene. CDR3 size: 15 residues.

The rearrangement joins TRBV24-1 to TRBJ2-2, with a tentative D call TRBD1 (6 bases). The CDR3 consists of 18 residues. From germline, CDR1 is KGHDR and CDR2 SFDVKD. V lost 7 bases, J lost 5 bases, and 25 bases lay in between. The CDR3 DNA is TGTGCCACCAGCTCACGCTGGCCGGACAGAGGATTTACCGGGGAGCTGTTTTTT. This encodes CATSSRWPDRGFTGELFF.

Here the CDR3 reads CASSPGTGFLFSGNTIYF. DNA for the CDR3: TGTGCCAGCAGCCCCGGGACAGGTTTCCTTTTCTCTGGAAACACCATATATTTT. This sequence joins TRBV7-2 and TRBJ1-3, with TRBD1 matching 8 bases. The V segment lost 5 bases and the J segment 0 bases; nucleotides outside the gene matches: 12. Germline CDR1 is SGHTA and CDR2 is FQGNSA. The CDR3 loop spans 18 amino acids. Supplemented by reference TRBV7-2 and TRBJ1-3, the full variable domain reads GAGVSQSPSNKVTEKGKDVELRCDPISGHTALYWYRQSLGQGLEFLIYFQGNSAPDKSGLPSDRFSAERTGGSVSTLTIQRTQQEDSAVYLCASSPGTGFLFSGNTIYFGEGSWLTVV.

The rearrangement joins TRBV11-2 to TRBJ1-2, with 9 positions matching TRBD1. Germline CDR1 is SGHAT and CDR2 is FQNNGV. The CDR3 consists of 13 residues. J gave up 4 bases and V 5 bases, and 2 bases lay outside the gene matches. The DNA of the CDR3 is TGTGCCAGCAGCGAGGACAGGGGCTATGGCTACACCTTC. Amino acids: CASSEDRGYGYTF.

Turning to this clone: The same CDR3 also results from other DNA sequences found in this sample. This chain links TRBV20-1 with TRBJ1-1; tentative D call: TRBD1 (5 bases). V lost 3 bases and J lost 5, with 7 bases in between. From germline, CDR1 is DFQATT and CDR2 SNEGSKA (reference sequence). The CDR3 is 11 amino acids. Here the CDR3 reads CSASPGTEAFF. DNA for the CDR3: TGCAGTGCTAGCCCAGGGACTGAAGCTTTCTTT.

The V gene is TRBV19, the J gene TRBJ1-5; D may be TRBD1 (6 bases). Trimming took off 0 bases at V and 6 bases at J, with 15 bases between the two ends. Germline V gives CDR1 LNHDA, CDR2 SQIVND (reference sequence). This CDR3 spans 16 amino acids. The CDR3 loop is CASSIEGRGMGQPQHF. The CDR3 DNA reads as TGTGCCAGTAGTATAGAGGGCAGGGGAATGGGTCAGCCCCAGCATTTT.

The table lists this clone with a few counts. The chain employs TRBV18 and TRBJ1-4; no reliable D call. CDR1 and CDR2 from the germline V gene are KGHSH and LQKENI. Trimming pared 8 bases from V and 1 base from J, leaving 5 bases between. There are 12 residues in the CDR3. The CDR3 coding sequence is TGTGCCAGCCCCGGAACTAATGAAAAACTGTTTTTT. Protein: CASPGTNEKLFF. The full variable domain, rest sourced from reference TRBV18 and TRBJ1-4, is NAGVMQNPRHLVRRRGQEARLRCSPMKGHSHVYWYRQLPEEGLKFMVYLQKENIIDESGMPKERFSAEFPKEGPSILRIQQVVRGDSAAYFCASPGTNEKLFFGSGTQLSVL.

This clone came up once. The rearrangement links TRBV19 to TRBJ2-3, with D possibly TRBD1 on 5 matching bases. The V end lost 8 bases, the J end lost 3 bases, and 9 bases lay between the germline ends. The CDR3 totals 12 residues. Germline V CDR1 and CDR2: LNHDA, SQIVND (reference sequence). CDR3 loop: CASGAVTDTQYF. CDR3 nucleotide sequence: TGTGCCAGTGGGGCGGTTACAGATACGCAGTATTTT.

The CDR3 DNA reads TGTGCCAGCTCACGGGGACAGGGCAGGAACACTGAAGCTTTCTTT. This codes for CASSRGQGRNTEAFF. The rearrangement uses TRBV18 and TRBJ1-1; 9 bases agree with TRBD1. CDR3 size: 15 residues. CDR1 and CDR2 (germline): KGHSH, LQKENI. V lost 4 bases, J lost 1 base, and 4 bases stayed unmatched.

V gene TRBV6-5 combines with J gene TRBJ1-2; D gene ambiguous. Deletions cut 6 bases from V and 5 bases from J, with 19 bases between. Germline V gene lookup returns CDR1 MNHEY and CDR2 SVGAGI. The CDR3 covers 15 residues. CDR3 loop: CASSPVDLSGYGYTF. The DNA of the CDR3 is TGTGCCAGCAGCCCGGTCGACTTAAGCGGGTATGGCTACACCTTC.

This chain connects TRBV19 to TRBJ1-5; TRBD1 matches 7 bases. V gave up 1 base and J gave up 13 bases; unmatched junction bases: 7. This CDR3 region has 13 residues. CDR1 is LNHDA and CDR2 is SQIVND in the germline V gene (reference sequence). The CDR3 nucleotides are TGTGCCAGTAGTATAGCCCCTGGACAGGCACAGCATTTT. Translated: CASSIAPGQAQHF.

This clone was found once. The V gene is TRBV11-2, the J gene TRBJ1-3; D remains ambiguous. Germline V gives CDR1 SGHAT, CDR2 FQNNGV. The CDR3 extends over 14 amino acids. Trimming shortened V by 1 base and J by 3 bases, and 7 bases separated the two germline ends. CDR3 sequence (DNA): TGTGCCAGCAGCTTAGGTTTCAGTGGAAACACCATATATTTT. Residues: CASSLGFSGNTIYF. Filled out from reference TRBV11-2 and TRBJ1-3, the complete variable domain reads EAGVAQSPRYKIIEKRQSVAFWCNPISGHATLYWYQQILGQGPKLLIQFQNNGVVDDSQLPKDRFSAERLKGVDSTLKIQPAKLEDSAVYLCASSLGFSGNTIYFGEGSWLTVV.

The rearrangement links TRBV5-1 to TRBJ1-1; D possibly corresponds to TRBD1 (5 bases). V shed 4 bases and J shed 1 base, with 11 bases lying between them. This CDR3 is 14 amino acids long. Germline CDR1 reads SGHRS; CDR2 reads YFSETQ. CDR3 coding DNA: TGCGCCAGCAGCCAGCTGCAGGGGAACACTGAAGCTTTCTTT. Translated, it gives CASSQLQGNTEAFF.

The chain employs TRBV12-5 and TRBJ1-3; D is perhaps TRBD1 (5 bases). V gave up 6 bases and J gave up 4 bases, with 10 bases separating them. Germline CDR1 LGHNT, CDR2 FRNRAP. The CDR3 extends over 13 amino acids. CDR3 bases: TGTGCTAGTGGAGACAGAACAGGAAACACCATATATTTT. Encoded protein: CASGDRTGNTIYF. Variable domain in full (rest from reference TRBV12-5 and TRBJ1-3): DARVTQTPRHKVTEMGQEVTMRCQPILGHNTVFWYRQTMMQGLELLAYFRNRAPLDDSGMPKDRFSAEMPDATLATLKIQPSEPRDSAVYFCASGDRTGNTIYFGEGSWLTVV.

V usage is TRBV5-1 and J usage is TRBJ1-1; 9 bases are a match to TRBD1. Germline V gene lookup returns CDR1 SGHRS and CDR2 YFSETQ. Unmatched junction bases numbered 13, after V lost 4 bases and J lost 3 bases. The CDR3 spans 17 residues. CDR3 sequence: CASSPGQGTSRDTEAFF. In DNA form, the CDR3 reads TGCGCCAGCAGCCCCGGACAGGGGACTTCGAGAGACACTGAAGCTTTCTTT.